This TCR beta chain was retrieved from a study of T cell responses to AZD1222 COVID-19 vaccine. Study observations and caveats: CD4 TCRs linked to vaccination spanned spike, dominating at 160-218 and 743-854. Spike-specific TCR breadth and depth rose after two AZD1222 doses.

Pooled together were second doses at about 4 or about 12 weeks. Worth noting for this clone: Its antigen is not known.

TCRdb's copy holds only in-frame clones and misses some; the assay was immunoSEQ multiplex PCR. The repertoire holds roughly 120,000 clones, with 85% to 95% as singletons. The CDR3 runs 13 residues. The germline CDR1 and CDR2 sequences are SGHRS and YFSETQ. Trimming removed 1 base from V and 0 bases from J, with 4 bases in between. The source was peripheral blood, collected 28 days after the second AZD1222 dose. The source is an adult who received the AZD1222 COVID-19 vaccine. The V gene is TRBV5-1, the J gene TRBJ1-1, with no clear D. CDR3 nucleotides: TGCGCCAGCAGCTTGAACTTGAACACTGAAGCTTTCTTT. Protein sequence: CASSLNLNTEAFF.